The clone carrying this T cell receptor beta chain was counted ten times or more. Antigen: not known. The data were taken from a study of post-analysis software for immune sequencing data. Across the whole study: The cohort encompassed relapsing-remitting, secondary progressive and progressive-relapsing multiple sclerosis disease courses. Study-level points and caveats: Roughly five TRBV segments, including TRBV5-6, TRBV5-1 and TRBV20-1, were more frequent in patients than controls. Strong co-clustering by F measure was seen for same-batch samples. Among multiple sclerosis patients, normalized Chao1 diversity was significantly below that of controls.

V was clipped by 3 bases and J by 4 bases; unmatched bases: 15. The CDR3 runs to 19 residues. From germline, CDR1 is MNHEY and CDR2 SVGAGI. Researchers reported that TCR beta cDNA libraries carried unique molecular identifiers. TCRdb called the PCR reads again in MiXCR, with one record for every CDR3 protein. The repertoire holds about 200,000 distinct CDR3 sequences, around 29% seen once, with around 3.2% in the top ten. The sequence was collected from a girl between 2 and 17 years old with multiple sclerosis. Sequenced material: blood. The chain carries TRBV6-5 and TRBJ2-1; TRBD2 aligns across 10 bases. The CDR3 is CASSYPVSATSGNYNEQFF. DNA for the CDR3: TGTGCCAGCAGTTATCCCGTGTCCGCAACTAGCGGGAATTACAATGAGCAGTTCTTC.